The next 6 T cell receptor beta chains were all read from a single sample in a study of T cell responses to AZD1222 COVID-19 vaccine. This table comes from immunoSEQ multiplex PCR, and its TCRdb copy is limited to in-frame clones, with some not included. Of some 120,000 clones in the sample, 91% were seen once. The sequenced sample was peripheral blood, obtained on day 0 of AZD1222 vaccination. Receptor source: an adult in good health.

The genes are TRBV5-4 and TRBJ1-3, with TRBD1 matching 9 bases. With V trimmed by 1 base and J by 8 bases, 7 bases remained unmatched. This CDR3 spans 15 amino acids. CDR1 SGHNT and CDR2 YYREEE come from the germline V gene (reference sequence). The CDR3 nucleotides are TGTGCCAGCAGCTTGCAGGGACAGGGCTCGGACACCATATATTTT. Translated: CASSLQGQGSDTIYF.

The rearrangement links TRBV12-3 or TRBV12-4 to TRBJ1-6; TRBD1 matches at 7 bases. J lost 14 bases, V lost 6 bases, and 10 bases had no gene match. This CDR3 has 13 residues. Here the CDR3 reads CASRVDRVGSLHF. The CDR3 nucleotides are TGTGCCAGCAGGGTCGACAGGGTAGGGTCCCTCCACTTT.

The CDR3 nucleotides are TGTGCCAGCAGCTTTCAGTCTTCACCCGCTTTCTTT. It encodes CASSFQSSPAFF. The V gene is TRBV7-8, the J gene TRBJ1-1; D is uncertain. CDR1 is SGHVS and CDR2 is FQNEAQ in the germline V gene. Deletions cut 3 bases from V and 11 bases from J, with 13 bases between. The CDR3 sequence is 12 residues long.

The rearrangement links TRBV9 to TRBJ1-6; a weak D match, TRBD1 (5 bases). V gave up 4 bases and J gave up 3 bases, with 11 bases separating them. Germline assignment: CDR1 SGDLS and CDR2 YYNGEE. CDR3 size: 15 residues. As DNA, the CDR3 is TGTGCCAGCAGCCGAGGAGGGGACTATAATTCACCCCTCCACTTT. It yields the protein CASSRGGDYNSPLHF.

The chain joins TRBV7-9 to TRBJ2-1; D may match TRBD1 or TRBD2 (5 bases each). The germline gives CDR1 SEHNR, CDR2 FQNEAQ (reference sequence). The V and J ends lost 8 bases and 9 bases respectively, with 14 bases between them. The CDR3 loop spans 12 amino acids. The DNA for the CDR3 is TGTGCCAGCCTGCCTCGTGGGGGTGAGCAGTTCTTC. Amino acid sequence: CASLPRGGEQFF.

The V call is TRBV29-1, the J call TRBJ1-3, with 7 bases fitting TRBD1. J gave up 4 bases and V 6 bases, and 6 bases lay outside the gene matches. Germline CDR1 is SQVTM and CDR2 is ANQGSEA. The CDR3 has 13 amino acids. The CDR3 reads CSVCTGVGNTIYF. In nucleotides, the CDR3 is TGCAGCGTGTGCACAGGGGTCGGAAACACCATATATTTT.